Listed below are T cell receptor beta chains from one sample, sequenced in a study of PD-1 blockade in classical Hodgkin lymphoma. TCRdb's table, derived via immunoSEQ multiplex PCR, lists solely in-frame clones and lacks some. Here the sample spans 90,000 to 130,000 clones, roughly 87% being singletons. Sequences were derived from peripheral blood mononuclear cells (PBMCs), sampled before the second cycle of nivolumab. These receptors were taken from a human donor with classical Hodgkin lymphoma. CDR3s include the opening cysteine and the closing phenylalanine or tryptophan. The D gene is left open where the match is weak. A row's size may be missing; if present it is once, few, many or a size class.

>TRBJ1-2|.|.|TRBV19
CASSIRVSGYGYTF
TGTGCCAGTAGTATAAGGGTTTCCGGCTATGGCTACACCTTC
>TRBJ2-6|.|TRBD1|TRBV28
CASRRQGSGANVLTF
TGTGCCAGCAGACGACAGGGTTCTGGGGCCAACGTCCTGACTTTC
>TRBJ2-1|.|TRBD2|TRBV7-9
CASSLSIGLAEKNEQFF
TGTGCCAGCAGCTTATCAATCGGACTAGCGGAGAAAAATGAGCAGTTCTTC
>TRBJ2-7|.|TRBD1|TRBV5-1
CASSLTGQGAYEQYF
TGCGCCAGCAGCTTGACCGGACAGGGTGCCTACGAGCAGTACTTC
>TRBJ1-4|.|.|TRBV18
CASSYAGDEKLFF
TGTGCCAGCTCTTACGCGGGGGATGAAAAACTGTTTTTT
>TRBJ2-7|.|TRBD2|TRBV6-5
CASRETSGSREQYF
TGTGCCAGCAGGGAGACTAGCGGGAGTCGCGAGCAGTACTTC
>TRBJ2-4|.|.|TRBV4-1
CASSQTGTTAKNIQYF
TGCGCCAGCAGCCAGACCGGGACCACAGCCAAAAACATTCAGTACTTC
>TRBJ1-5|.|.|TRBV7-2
CASSLSRGQPQHF
TGTGCCAGCAGCTTATCAAGGGGGCAGCCCCAGCATTTT
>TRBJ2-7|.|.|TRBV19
CASSRGDEQYF
TGTGCCAGTAGTAGGGGAGACGAGCAGTACTTC
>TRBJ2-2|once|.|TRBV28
CASSQIGARNTEELFF
TGTGCCAGCAGTCAAATAGGGGCGCGTAACACCGAGGAGCTGTTTTTT